The clone carrying this T cell receptor beta chain occurred many times. The target antigen is unknown. The sample originates from a study of human T cells and chemical hapten exposure. Looking at the study overall: Read at 6 days, the patch tests placed 0.01% DPC on the upper back.

TCRdb re-derived calls from the RACE reads in MiXCR, one entry per CDR3 protein. The sample includes about 99,000 distinct CDR3 sequences, under 15% of them seen just once. The V gene's germline CDR1 is SGHNT and CDR2 YENEEA. Trimming stripped 0 bases from V and 6 bases from J, with 7 bases between. CDR3 length: 13 amino acids. Time point denoted: patch test 1, 2 weeks after DPC sensitization. Treatment of the sample: therapeutic diphenylcyclopropenone sensitization with weekly scalp DPC. The study drew its donors from alopecia patients who were 18 to 70 years old and suitable for DPC. Study-wide results and limits: The formation of large CDR3 similarity clusters by expanded TCRs significantly exceeded that of controls.

This receptor was obtained from a woman between 40 and 55 years old with alopecia areata. Some clones in this sample may be carry-over from other donors' samples. The rearrangement uses TRBV11-3 and TRBJ2-3; D remains unclear. The sample was whole blood, taken in connection with sensitization to the hapten diphenylcyclopropenone (DPC). Here the CDR3 DNA reads TGTGCCAGCAGCTTAGAGGGAATTGATACGCAGTATTTT. Its translation: CASSLEGIDTQYF.